What follows are 23 T cell receptor beta chains derived from one specimen sequenced in a study of regulatory T cells in long-lasting Graves disease. Time point in this sample: newly diagnosed GD, antithyroid drugs for less than 3 months. With RNA extracted from PBMCs as input, the TCR library was made. Building the TCR beta libraries relied on iRepertoire HTBI primers, and CDR3 regions underwent Arm-PCR. One entry per CDR3 protein, called by TCRdb with MiXCR from the multiplex PCR reads. The table shows around 420,000 distinct CDR3 sequences, with 15% occurring only once. The starting material was peripheral blood mononuclear cells (PBMCs), obtained at new diagnosis, from a patient treated with antithyroid drugs. The receptors here all came from a female donor with Graves disease.

This clonotype was detected many times. One end of the junction varies from germline; a read error may be responsible. The CDR3: CASREVGQGYTF. The CDR3 DNA reads TGTGCCAGCAGAGAAGTGGGACAGGGCTACACCTTC. The chain combines TRBV6-1 with TRBJ1-2, with 7 bases aligning to TRBD1. The CDR3 has 12 amino acids. The germline gives CDR1 MNHNS, CDR2 SASEGT.

This clonotype has a count of ten or more. CDR3 sequence reads: CASSSNLGTDTQYF. The CDR3 DNA follows: TGTGCCAGCAGCTCAAATCTAGGAACAGATACGCAGTATTTT. The rearrangement uses TRBV27 and TRBJ2-3; D ambiguous. V was pared by 6 bases and J by 3 bases, with 13 bases between. Germline CDR1 reads MNHEY; CDR2 reads SMNVEV (reference sequence). The CDR3 has 14 residues.

Only a few counts were recorded for this clonotype. The chain has TRBV6-1 and TRBJ2-1; no firm D call. The V end lost 6 bases, the J end lost 5 bases, and 17 bases lay between the germline ends. This CDR3 region has 15 residues. Germline V gene lookup returns CDR1 MNHNS and CDR2 SASEGT. The chain's CDR3 is CASSPRFPGNNEQFF. The CDR3 DNA is TGTGCCAGCAGCCCCCGTTTCCCCGGCAACAATGAGCAGTTCTTC.

This clonotype was observed at least ten times. The rearrangement links TRBV20-1 to TRBJ2-1; weak D call: TRBD2 (5 bases). V was clipped by 0 bases and J by 0 bases, with 9 bases between them. CDR1 and CDR2 from the germline V gene are DFQATT and SNEGSKA (reference sequence). The CDR3 extends over 15 amino acids. Here the CDR3 reads CSARDRGSSYNEQFF. The CDR3 coding sequence is TGCAGTGCTAGAGATCGAGGGAGCTCCTACAATGAGCAGTTCTTC.

Ten or more counts support this clonotype. The genes are TRBV3-1 and TRBJ2-2; D is undetermined. V was cut by 4 bases and J by 4 bases, with 7 bases left in between. The CDR3 spans 13 residues. Germline assignment: CDR1 LGHDT and CDR2 YNNKEL (reference sequence). The CDR3 sequence is CASSPSTTGELFF. For the CDR3, the DNA is TGTGCCAGCAGCCCGAGCACCACCGGGGAGCTGTTTTTT.

CDR3: CASSQDTGYRYGYTF. The CDR3 DNA follows: TGTGCCAGCTCACAGGATACAGGGTACCGCTATGGCTACACCTTC. This chain links TRBV18 with TRBJ1-2; D is perhaps TRBD1 (6 bases). Trimming cost V 4 bases and J 4 bases, with 16 bases left between them. CDR3 size: 15 residues. Germline-derived CDR1 and CDR2 are KGHSH and LQKENI. Full variable domain (rest looked up from reference TRBV18 and TRBJ1-2): NAGVMQNPRHLVRRRGQEARLRCSPMKGHSHVYWYRQLPEEGLKFMVYLQKENIIDESGMPKERFSAEFPKEGPSILRIQQVVRGDSAAYFCASSQDTGYRYGYTFGSGTRLTVV.

This clonotype was observed a handful of times. V and J are TRBV4-1 and TRBJ1-5; 7 nucleotides match TRBD1. Unmatched junction bases numbered 4, after V lost 3 bases and J lost 2 bases. The germline CDR1 and CDR2 sequences are MGHRA and YSYEKL. The length of the CDR3 is 15 residues. CDR3 coding DNA: TGCGCCAGCAGCCATACCACAGGGGGCAATCAGCCCCAGCATTTT. This sequence encodes CASSHTTGGNQPQHF.

This clonotype was observed a few times. The chain links TRBV6-9 to TRBJ2-3, with 10 bases identical to TRBD2. Trimming removed 3 bases from V and 3 bases from J; junction bases left unmatched: 3. Germline-derived CDR1 and CDR2 are MNHGY and SVAAGI. The CDR3 loop spans 15 amino acids. The CDR3: CASSYRTSGTDTQYF. CDR3 DNA sequence: TGTGCCAGCAGTTACCGGACTAGCGGAACAGATACGCAGTATTTT.

This clonotype was seen repeatedly, ten times or more. This chain joins TRBV12-5 and TRBJ2-7; D may be TRBD2 (6 bases). The CDR3 totals 16 residues. CDR1 is LGHNT and CDR2 is FRNRAP in the germline V gene. The V end was cut by 0 bases, the J end by 0 bases, with 12 bases between. CDR3 nucleotides: TGTGCTAGTGGTTTGGTACTGGGACTTAGCTCCTACGAGCAGTACTTC. Translation gives CASGLVLGLSSYEQYF.

The chain combines TRBV13 with TRBJ2-7, with a weak D call TRBD1 (6 bases). The V gene's germline CDR1 is PRHDT and CDR2 FYEKMQ (reference sequence). Trimming took 1 base from V and 1 from J, leaving 11 bases between them. The CDR3 has 15 amino acids. In nucleotides, the CDR3 is TGTGCCAGCAGCTTAGATGTTGGGACATCCTACGAGCAGTACTTC. Its protein product is CASSLDVGTSYEQYF.

This sequence joins TRBV19 and TRBJ1-2; D is unresolved. The V gene's germline CDR1 is LNHDA and CDR2 SQIVND (reference sequence). V lost 8 bases and J lost 8, with 6 bases in between. The CDR3 runs 9 residues. This CDR3 is CASGAGYTF. In DNA, the CDR3 is TGTGCCAGTGGCGCGGGCTACACCTTC.

This clonotype was observed at least ten times. This rearrangement joins TRBV6-1 to TRBJ1-1; D remains unclear. In germline, CDR1 is MNHNS, CDR2 SASEGT. The CDR3 loop spans 10 amino acids. The ends were cut back, 1 base at V and 11 bases at J, with 5 bases in the middle. CDR3 region: CASSEVWAFF. As DNA, the CDR3 is TGTGCCAGCAGTGAAGTATGGGCTTTCTTT.

This clonotype has ten or more counts. The chain has TRBV12-3 or TRBV12-4 and TRBJ2-3, with D unresolved. The CDR3 is 14 residues long. V gave up 5 bases and J gave up 4 bases, with 13 bases separating them. For the CDR3, the DNA is TGTGCCAGCAGTCTCCATTCGAGAGCAGATACGCAGTATTTT. Protein sequence: CASSLHSRADTQYF.

This clonotype came up many times. The chain employs TRBV13 and TRBJ1-6; D perhaps matches TRBD1 (6 bases). Germline CDR1 PRHDT, CDR2 FYEKMQ (reference sequence). V shed 5 bases and J shed 0 bases, with 17 bases lying between them. The CDR3 covers 18 residues. CDR3 in DNA: TGTGCCAGCAGCCCCATAGGGGGGCTCGGCTCCTATAATTCACCCCTCCACTTT. This sequence encodes CASSPIGGLGSYNSPLHF.

In this sample, this clonotype turned up a few times. The genes are TRBV24-1 and TRBJ1-2; 9 bases are shared with TRBD1. The CDR3 is 14 amino acids. Trimming took 9 bases from V and 6 from J; bases not matched to a gene: 10. CDR1 is KGHDR and CDR2 is SFDVKD in the germline V gene. This CDR3 is CATQGRTGGDGYTF. CDR3 DNA: TGTGCCACCCAAGGTAGAACAGGGGGCGATGGCTACACCTTC.

This clonotype was seen at least ten times. The chain uses TRBV7-6 and TRBJ2-5; 8 positions agree with TRBD1. Germline values: CDR1 SGHVS, CDR2 FNYEAQ. Losses at the gene ends were 5 bases for V and 2 bases for J; bases not matched to a gene: 4. The CDR3 has 14 amino acids. CDR3 in DNA: TGTGCCAGCAGCCGCGGACAGGGACAAGAGACCCAGTACTTC. It encodes CASSRGQGQETQYF.

At least ten counts were recorded for this clonotype. CDR3 in amino acids: CASSPLLDEQYF. The CDR3 coding sequence is TGTGCCAGCAGTCCCCTTTTGGACGAGCAGTACTTC. This chain joins TRBV12-3 or TRBV12-4 and TRBJ2-7; unclear D gene. This CDR3 is 12 amino acids long. V was clipped by 5 bases and J by 5 bases, with 10 bases between them.

J is TRBJ2-7 and V is TRBV6-1, with D perhaps given as TRBD1 or TRBD2 (6 bases each). Trimming removed 7 bases from V and 2 bases from J, with 18 bases in between. This CDR3 spans 15 amino acids. CDR1 and CDR2 from the germline V gene are MNHNS and SASEGT. The CDR3 sequence: CASKRTTRGPYEQYF. In DNA form, the CDR3 reads TGTGCCAGCAAAAGAACGACCCGGGGGCCCTACGAGCAGTACTTC.

This clonotype was counted at least ten times. The V and J genes are TRBV27 and TRBJ2-2; TRBD1 might be the D (6 bases). Germline V gene lookup returns CDR1 MNHEY and CDR2 SMNVEV (reference sequence). The CDR3 sequence is 15 residues long. The germline V and J ends were trimmed by 8 bases and 4 bases, with 17 bases remaining between them. CDR3 residues: CASAPGQGTTGELFF. CDR3 nucleotide sequence: TGTGCCAGCGCCCCCGGTCAGGGGACCACCGGGGAGCTGTTTTTT.

Many counts were recorded for this clonotype. V usage is TRBV15 and J usage is TRBJ1-5; TRBD1 matches at 8 bases. The germline CDR1 and CDR2 sequences are LNHNV and YYDKDF (reference sequence). V lost 1 base and J lost 0; bases outside the gene matches: 11. The CDR3 length is 19 residues. The CDR3, as DNA: TGTGCCACCAGCAGAGTAGGCAGGGGGCAGCGGTTTAGCAATCAGCCCCAGCATTTT. Amino acids: CATSRVGRGQRFSNQPQHF.

This clonotype was counted at least ten times. The CDR3 region has the DNA TGTGCCAGTAGTATAGATTTTGGGGCAGGAGGCAATCAGCCCCAGCATTTT. Translation: CASSIDFGAGGNQPQHF. This chain joins TRBV19 and TRBJ1-5; D perhaps matches TRBD1 (5 bases). CDR3 length: 17 residues. Germline-derived CDR1 and CDR2 are LNHDA and SQIVND (reference sequence). Trimming stripped 0 bases from V and 2 bases from J, with 14 bases between.

This clonotype showed up just a few times. The DNA for the CDR3 is TGCGCCAGCAGCTTGGCCTCCGGGACAGGGAGCTATGGCTACACCTTC. This codes for CASSLASGTGSYGYTF. This chain links TRBV5-1 with TRBJ1-2, with 9 bases lining up with TRBD1. This CDR3 region has 16 residues. V dropped 0 bases and J dropped 4; count of bases not matched to a gene: 7. Germline loops: CDR1 SGHRS, CDR2 YFSETQ.

This clonotype was detected ten times or more. The chain combines TRBV5-1 with TRBJ2-1, with D perhaps matching TRBD2 (5 bases). The ends were cut back, 6 bases at V and 4 bases at J, with 8 bases in the middle. Looked up from germline, CDR1 is SGHRS and CDR2 is YFSETQ. The CDR3 length is 12 residues. The CDR3, as DNA: TGCGCCAGCACAACTAGTTACAATGAGCAGTTCTTC. Translation gives CASTTSYNEQFF.